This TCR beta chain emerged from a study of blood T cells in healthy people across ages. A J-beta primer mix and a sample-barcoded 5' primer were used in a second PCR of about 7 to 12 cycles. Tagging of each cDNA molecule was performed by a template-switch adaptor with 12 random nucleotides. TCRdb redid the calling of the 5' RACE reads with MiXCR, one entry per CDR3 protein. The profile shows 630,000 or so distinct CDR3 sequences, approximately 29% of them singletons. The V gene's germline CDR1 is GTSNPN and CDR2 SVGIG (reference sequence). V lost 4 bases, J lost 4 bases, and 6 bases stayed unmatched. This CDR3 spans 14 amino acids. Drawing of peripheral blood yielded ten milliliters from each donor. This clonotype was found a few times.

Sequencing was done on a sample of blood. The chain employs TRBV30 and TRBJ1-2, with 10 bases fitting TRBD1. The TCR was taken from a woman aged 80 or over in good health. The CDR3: CAWIPTGGVYGYTF. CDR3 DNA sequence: TGTGCCTGGATTCCGACAGGGGGCGTCTATGGCTACACCTTC.